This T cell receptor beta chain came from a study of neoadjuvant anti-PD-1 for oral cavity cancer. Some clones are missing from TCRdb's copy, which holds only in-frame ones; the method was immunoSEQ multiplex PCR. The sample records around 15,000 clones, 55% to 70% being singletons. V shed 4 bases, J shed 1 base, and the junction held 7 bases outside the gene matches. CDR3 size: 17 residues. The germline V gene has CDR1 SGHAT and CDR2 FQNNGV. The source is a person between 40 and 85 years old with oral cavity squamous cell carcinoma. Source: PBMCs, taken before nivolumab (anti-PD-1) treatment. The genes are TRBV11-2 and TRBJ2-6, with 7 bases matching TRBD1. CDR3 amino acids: CASSSTTGVSGANVLTF. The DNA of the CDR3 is TGTGCCAGCAGCTCAACCACAGGGGTATCTGGGGCCAACGTCCTGACTTTC.